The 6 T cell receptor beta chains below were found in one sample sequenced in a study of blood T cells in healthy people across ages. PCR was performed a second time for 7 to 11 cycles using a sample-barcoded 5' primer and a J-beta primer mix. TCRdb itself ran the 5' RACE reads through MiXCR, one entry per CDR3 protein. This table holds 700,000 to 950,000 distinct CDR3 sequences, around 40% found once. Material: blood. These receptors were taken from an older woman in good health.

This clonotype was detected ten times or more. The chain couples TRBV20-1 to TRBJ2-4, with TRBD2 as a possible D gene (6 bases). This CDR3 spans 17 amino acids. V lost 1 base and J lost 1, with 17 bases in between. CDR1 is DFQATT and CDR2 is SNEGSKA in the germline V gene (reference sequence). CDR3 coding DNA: TGCAGTGCTAGAGGGAATACAGGAGGGTGGGCCAAAAACATTCAGTACTTC. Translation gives CSARGNTGGWAKNIQYF.

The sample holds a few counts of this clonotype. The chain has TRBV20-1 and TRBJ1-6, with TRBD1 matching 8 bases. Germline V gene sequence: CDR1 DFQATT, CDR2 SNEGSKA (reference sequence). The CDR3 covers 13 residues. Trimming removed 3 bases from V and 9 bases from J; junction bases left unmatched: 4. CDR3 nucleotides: TGCAGTGCTAGGACAGGGGAAAGTTCACCCCTCCACTTT. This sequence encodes CSARTGESSPLHF.

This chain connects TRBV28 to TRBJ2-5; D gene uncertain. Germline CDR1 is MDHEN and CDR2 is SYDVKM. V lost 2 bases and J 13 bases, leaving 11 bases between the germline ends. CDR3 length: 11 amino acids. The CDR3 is CASSLGDTGYF. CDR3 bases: TGTGCCAGCAGTTTAGGGGATACGGGGTACTTC.

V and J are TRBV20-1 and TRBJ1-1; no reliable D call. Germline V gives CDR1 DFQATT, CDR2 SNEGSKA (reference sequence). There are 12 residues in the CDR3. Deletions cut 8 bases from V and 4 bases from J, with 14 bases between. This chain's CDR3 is CSFTARSTEAFF. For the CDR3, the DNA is TGCAGTTTTACAGCACGTTCCACTGAAGCTTTCTTT.

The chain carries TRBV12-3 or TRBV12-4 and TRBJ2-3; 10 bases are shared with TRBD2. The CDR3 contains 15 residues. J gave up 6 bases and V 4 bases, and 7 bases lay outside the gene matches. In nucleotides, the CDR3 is TGTGCCAGCAGTTATATAGCGGGAGGAACGGATACGCAGTATTTT. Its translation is CASSYIAGGTDTQYF.

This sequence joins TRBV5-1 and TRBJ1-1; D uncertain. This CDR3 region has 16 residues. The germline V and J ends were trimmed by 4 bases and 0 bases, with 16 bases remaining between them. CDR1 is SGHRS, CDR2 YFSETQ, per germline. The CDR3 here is CASSPRAENMNTEAFF. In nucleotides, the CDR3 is TGCGCCAGCAGCCCCCGGGCAGAAAACATGAACACTGAAGCTTTCTTT.